A selection of T cell receptor beta chains follows, all from one sample in a study of OX40 agonist ivuxolimab in advanced cancers. Here immunoSEQ multiplex PCR was the method, and the copy in TCRdb shows in-frame clones only, minus some. The repertoire holds 35,000 to 40,000 clones, with roughly 80% as singletons. The input for sequencing was CD4+ or CD8+ T cells sorted from blood, taken in a trial of the OX40 agonist ivuxolimab. These receptors all stem from an adult with an advanced solid tumor such as melanoma, head and neck, liver or kidney cancer. The conserved cysteine and the conserved F or W are not part of the CDR3 here. The order of the fields is J gene, V gene, CDR3 protein.

TRBJ1-2 TRBV6-5 ASSYGVRANYGYT
TRBJ2-1 TRBV6-5 ASSFDEGYNEQF
- TRBV10-3 AISNGTRGWYEQY
TRBJ1-3 TRBV15 ATSRVTGDLSGNTIY
TRBJ1-1 TRBV5-4 ASTAYRGLNTEAF
TRBJ2-3 TRBV5-1 ASSLVAGGADTQY
TRBJ2-1 TRBV7-8 ASSLVAGGYNEQF
TRBJ2-7 TRBV23-1 ASSSGGVLSWEQY
- TRBV28 ASSLGFTYEQY
TRBJ1-4 TRBV9 ASSAAGQGSPTNEKLF
TRBJ1-5 TRBV6-1 ASSGRRDSNQPQH
TRBJ2-7 TRBV14 ASSQAYEQY
TRBJ2-2 TRBV7-2 ASSFFGLATNTGELF
TRBJ1-2 TRBV18 ASSQSTGGGGYT
TRBJ1-1 TRBV20-1 SARGTGRPF
TRBJ2-5 TRBV10-3 AISEGTSQETQY
TRBJ2-3 TRBV15 ATSRDRTGGSDTQY
TRBJ2-3 TRBV7-9 ASSLDSGTQY
TRBJ2-3 TRBV7-6 ASSLLTGGRADTQY
- TRBV19 ATVPTGSYEQY
TRBJ1-4 TRBV18 ASSPLGTGGTEKLF
- TRBV2 ASTELGTSGVSSYEQY
TRBJ1-2 TRBV7-9 ASSLPGQGARGYT
TRBJ1-1 TRBV6-5 ASSYGGREAF
TRBJ1-2 TRBV29-1 SVAKRPGNYGYT
TRBJ2-1 TRBV27 ASSPRTSGIANEQF
TRBJ2-1 TRBV11-2 ASSSRRLAPGSYNEQF
TRBJ1-2 TRBV11-2 ASSSVRRVNYGYT
- TRBV19 ASSIDHGGLYEQY
TRBJ2-5 TRBV2 ASMMGWETQY
TRBJ2-7 TRBV6-6 ASSYGGGVEQY
TRBJ2-3 TRBV7-9 ASSSWTSGSADTQY
TRBJ2-7 TRBV11-3 ASSSRDNHEQY
TRBJ2-7 TRBV5-4 ASSTPGGTYEQY
TRBJ2-7 TRBV6-6 ASSNRRALSYEQY
TRBJ1-2 TRBV7-9 ASSLQSRGQNYGYT
TRBJ2-1 TRBV7-2 ASSSPRTGGYEQF
TRBJ2-3 TRBV19 ASSHGTSTDTQY
TRBJ2-4 TRBV2 ASKTGGGAKNIQY
TRBJ2-1 TRBV27 ASSFPRGREQF
TRBJ2-1 TRBV7-9 ALNPGPSSYNEQF
TRBJ1-3 TRBV29-1 SVGDRDYLNTIY
TRBJ1-1 TRBV7-6 ASSLEGYGTEAF
TRBJ1-1 TRBV5-1 ASSLVGGRAEAF
TRBJ1-1 TRBV5-1 ASSLDSPDATEAF
TRBJ2-7 TRBV30 AWRGQGARGSGYEQY
TRBJ2-2 TRBV7-2 ASSPKGLNTGELF
TRBJ2-2 TRBV10-3 AISEPFWTSGGTGELF
TRBJ1-3 TRBV30 AWTVGRGNTIY
TRBJ1-1 TRBV7-9 ASSGGAEAF
TRBJ2-1 TRBV6-5 ASSYGVGLLYNEQF
TRBJ2-2 TRBV9 ASSVEGPGYLIGELF
TRBJ2-1 TRBV11-2 ASSLVVSYNEQF
TRBJ1-3 TRBV18 ASSPPGTGNTIY
TRBJ1-4 TRBV5-6 ASSWGTTGTDDEKLF
TRBJ2-2 TRBV6-1 ASVVAANTGELF
TRBJ2-7 TRBV11-2 ASSLETVDTYEQY
TRBJ1-5 TRBV7-2 ASSPTPSNQPQH
TRBJ2-1 TRBV7-9 ASSLGALGTEQF